These T cell receptor beta chains were read from a single sample in a study of CD8 T cells in ankylosing spondylitis. TCRdb ran MiXCR on the 5' RACE reads and lists one entry per CDR3 protein. This table holds 250,000 to 400,000 distinct CDR3 sequences, 11% found once. Source material: blood, either unsorted or a sorted T cell fraction (not recorded which). All receptors come from a female donor with ankylosing spondylitis or in good health (not recorded which). Both conserved end residues are part of each CDR3. A D gene is named only where the DNA matches it firmly. Not all rows give a size; the values are once, few, many and, for expanded clones, a class.

D,size,V,J,DNA,CDR3
-,many,TRBV5-1,TRBJ2-2,TGCGCCAGCAGCTTGGAAGTTGGGTACACCGGGGAGCTGTTTTTT,CASSLEVGYTGELFF
-,many,TRBV7-7,TRBJ2-1,TGTGCCAGCAGCTTACAGGGGCCGAATGAGCAGTTCTTC,CASSLQGPNEQFF
-,few,TRBV20-1,TRBJ2-1,TGCAGTGGTGTCGCGGGCACCTCGTCCTACAATGAGCAGTTCTTC,CSGVAGTSSYNEQFF
-,many,TRBV7-6,TRBJ2-7,TGTGCCAGCAGCTTAGGACGGGAGCGCTACGAGCAGTACTTC,CASSLGRERYEQYF
TRBD1,many,TRBV5-1,TRBJ1-2,TGCGCCAGCAGCGAAACGACAGGGGGCGCGGGCTATGGCTACACCTTC,CASSETTGGAGYGYTF
-,few,TRBV5-1,TRBJ2-1,TGCGCCAGCAGCCCCGGAGGGGCCTACCACAATGAGCAGTTCTTC,CASSPGGAYHNEQFF
-,many,TRBV20-1,TRBJ2-4,TGCAGTGCCCCCAGCCATCCAGGGAGTTTGACCAAAAACATTCAGTACTTC,CSAPSHPGSLTKNIQYF
TRBD1,-,TRBV10-3,TRBJ2-7,TGTGCCACCCTGCCAGGGACAGGGGGCGGAAGCTACGAGCAGTACTTC,CATLPGTGGGSYEQYF
TRBD1,-,TRBV18,TRBJ2-1,TGTGCCAGCTCACCACAGGGGACAGGGGTGCATGAGCAGTTCTTC,CASSPQGTGVHEQFF
-,many,TRBV11-2,TRBJ2-1,TGTGCCAGCAGCTCCAATTACAATGAGCAGTTCTTC,CASSSNYNEQFF
TRBD1,many,TRBV12-3/TRBV12-4,TRBJ2-1,TGTGCCAACCAGGGGGAAATTCCCAAAAATGAGCAGTTCTTC,CANQGEIPKNEQFF
-,many,TRBV10-3,TRBJ2-1,TGTGCCATCAGAGGGAGATTAGGTGAGCAGTTCTTC,CAIRGRLGEQFF
TRBD1,many,TRBV9,TRBJ1-1,TGTGCCAGCAGCGCAGGGGGCACTGAAGCTTTCTTT,CASSAGGTEAFF
TRBD2,few,TRBV15,TRBJ2-1,TGTGCCACCAGCAGAGATTATCCGAGCGGGACCGCTGATGAGCAGTTCTTC,CATSRDYPSGTADEQFF
-,many,TRBV20-1,TRBJ2-1,TGCAGTGCTAGACCGATGGGGGGAGCTGGACAGTTCTTC,CSARPMGGAGQFF
-,many,TRBV20-1,TRBJ1-2,TGCAGTGCTAGAGCTAGGAGCCTCTATGGCTACACCTTC,CSARARSLYGYTF
-,many,TRBV3-1,TRBJ2-7,TGTGCCAGTGCAGGGTCCCACGAGCAGTACTTC,CASAGSHEQYF
-,many,TRBV20-1,TRBJ1-5,TGCAGTGCTAGACGACAAGGAAATCAGCCCCAGCATTTT,CSARRQGNQPQHF
-,many,TRBV20-1,TRBJ2-3,TGCAGTGCGAGTACTCAGGGGTACACAGATACGCAGTATTTT,CSASTQGYTDTQYF
TRBD1,-,TRBV6-1,TRBJ1-5,TGTGCCAGCAGAGCAGTCGGGACAGGGGCCGCTCAGCCCCAGCATTTT,CASRAVGTGAAQPQHF
-,-,TRBV20-1,TRBJ2-5,TGCAGTGCTAGCGGGGCGCAGGAGACCCAGTACTTC,CSASGAQETQYF
-,many,TRBV7-8,TRBJ2-5,TGTGCCAGCAGCTTCCGGCGGGACAGAGAGACCCAGTACTTC,CASSFRRDRETQYF
TRBD1,many,TRBV5-1,TRBJ1-6,TGCGCCAGCAGCCAGGACAGGGCGGATTCACCCCTCCACTTT,CASSQDRADSPLHF
-,many,TRBV28,TRBJ2-7,TGTGCCAGCAGTTCTCCCCGGGGAATGAGCTACGAGCAGTACTTC,CASSSPRGMSYEQYF
TRBD2,once,TRBV10-3,TRBJ2-7,TGTGCCACCGGGCCTAGCGGGAGATCCTACGAGCAGTACTTC,CATGPSGRSYEQYF
TRBD2,many,TRBV20-1,TRBJ2-3,TGCAGTGCTAGGGGACTAGCGGGATTCGGAGATACGCAGTATTTT,CSARGLAGFGDTQYF
TRBD2,-,TRBV12-3/TRBV12-4,TRBJ2-5,TGTGCCAGCAGACCAGGGCTAGCGGGAAAGGAGACCCAGTACTTC,CASRPGLAGKETQYF
TRBD2,-,TRBV12-3/TRBV12-4,TRBJ2-7,TGTGCCAGCACCCGGACTAGCGGGATATCCTACGAGCAGTACTTC,CASTRTSGISYEQYF
-,-,TRBV5-1,TRBJ2-2,TGCGCCAGCAGCACAAACACAGGGAGGGCAGCGGGGGAGCTGTTTTTT,CASSTNTGRAAGELFF
TRBD2,many,TRBV5-1,TRBJ2-1,TGCGCCAGCAGCTTGGCCGGACTAGCGGAGCAGTTCTTC,CASSLAGLAEQFF
-,few,TRBV7-3,TRBJ2-1,TGTGCCAGCAGCTTAATCCCCCGATCTGGGAATGAGTACAATGAGCAGTTCTTC,CASSLIPRSGNEYNEQFF
-,many,TRBV20-1,TRBJ1-5,TGCAGTGCTCATACAGGATTAGGTCAGCCCCAGCATTTT,CSAHTGLGQPQHF
-,many,TRBV5-1,TRBJ2-1,TGCGCCAGCAGCAGCGACTTCGCCTCCTACAATGAGCAGTTCTTC,CASSSDFASYNEQFF
TRBD2,many,TRBV5-1,TRBJ2-3,TGCGCCAGCAACCTAGCGGGGGCCCCCGGGGATACGCAGTATTTT,CASNLAGAPGDTQYF
TRBD1,many,TRBV5-1,TRBJ1-1,TGCGCCAGCAGCTTGGGACAGGGAGGAGGGAACACTGAAGCTTTCTTT,CASSLGQGGGNTEAFF
-,few,TRBV7-9,TRBJ2-2,TGTGCCAGCAGCTCGGGATTCGGACGTCCCGGGGAGCTGTTTTTT,CASSSGFGRPGELFF
TRBD1,many,TRBV10-3,TRBJ2-7,TGTGCCATCACCGAAAGCTTGGCAGGGGGCAACGAGCAGTACTTC,CAITESLAGGNEQYF
-,many,TRBV7-9,TRBJ1-1,TGTGCCAGCAGCTTATCGTGGGGCACTGAAGCTTTCTTT,CASSLSWGTEAFF
-,-,TRBV9,TRBJ1-1,TGTGCCAGCTCCCCCACAGCGCAGAACACTGAAGCTTTCTTT,CASSPTAQNTEAFF
-,-,TRBV20-1,TRBJ2-5,TGCAGTGCTAGAGAACCCGGTTTACGCCCGATTCCAGGGACCCAGTACTTC,CSAREPGLRPIPGTQYF
-,-,TRBV20-1,TRBJ2-2,TGCAGTGCTAGAGTTCCAGGGAAAGCCTACACCGGGGAGCTGTTTTTT,CSARVPGKAYTGELFF
TRBD1,many,TRBV7-2,TRBJ2-3,TGTGCCAGCAGCTCAAGACAGGGCGCGAGGGGTACGCAGTATTTT,CASSSRQGARGTQYF
TRBD1,many,TRBV5-1,TRBJ2-1,TGCGCCAGCAGCTTATCAGGGGGCATCTACAATGAGCAGTTCTTC,CASSLSGGIYNEQFF